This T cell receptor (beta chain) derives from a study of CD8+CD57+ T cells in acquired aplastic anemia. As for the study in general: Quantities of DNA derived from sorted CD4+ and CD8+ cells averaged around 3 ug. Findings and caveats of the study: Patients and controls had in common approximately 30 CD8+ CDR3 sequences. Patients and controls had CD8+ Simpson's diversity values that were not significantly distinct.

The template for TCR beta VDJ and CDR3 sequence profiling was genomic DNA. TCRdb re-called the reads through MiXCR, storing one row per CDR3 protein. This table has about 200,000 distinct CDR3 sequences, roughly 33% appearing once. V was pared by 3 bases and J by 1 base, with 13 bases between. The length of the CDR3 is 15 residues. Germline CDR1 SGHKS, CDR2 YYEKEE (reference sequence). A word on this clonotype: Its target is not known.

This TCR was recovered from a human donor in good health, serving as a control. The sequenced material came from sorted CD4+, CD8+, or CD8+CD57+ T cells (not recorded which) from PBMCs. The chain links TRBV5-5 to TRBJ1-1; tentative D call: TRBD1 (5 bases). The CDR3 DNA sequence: TGTGCCAGCAGCTACGGAGGGACGTGGAACACTGAAGCTTTCTTT. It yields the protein CASSYGGTWNTEAFF.